Each of the 13 T cell receptor beta chains below was sequenced from the same sample in a study of blood T cells in healthy people across ages. Primers used in a second PCR of roughly 6 to 12 cycles were a sample-barcoded 5' primer and a J-beta primer mix. MiXCR, run by TCRdb on the 5' RACE reads, gives a single entry per CDR3 protein. The table includes roughly 1 million distinct CDR3 sequences, about 25% detected once. The same sample was also studied in work on T cells of mothers and their children.

Sequenced input: blood. The receptor source for this set is a girl aged 2-15 years in good health.

The chain recombines TRBV9 with TRBJ1-4; D gene unclear. Between the trimmed V and J ends, which lost 4 bases and 5 bases, there was a span of 9 bases. Germline values: CDR1 SGDLS, CDR2 YYNGEE. The CDR3 is 13 residues long. The DNA of the CDR3 is TGTGCCAGCAGCCTCGACGGAAATGAAAAACTGTTTTTT. This sequence encodes CASSLDGNEKLFF.

This clonotype occurred many times. The chain recombines TRBV29-1 with TRBJ2-5, with D uncertain. This CDR3 is built from 11 residues. The germline V gene has CDR1 SQVTM and CDR2 ANQGSEA. The V end was cut by 4 bases, the J end by 3 bases, with 6 bases between. CDR3 in DNA: TGCAGCGTTGGCGCTGAAGAGACCCAGTACTTC. Translating gives CSVGAEETQYF. Using reference TRBV29-1 and TRBJ2-5 for the parts outside the CDR3, the full variable domain is SAVISQKPSRDICQRGTSLTIQCQVDSQVTMMFWYRQQPGQSLTLIATANQGSEATYESGFVIDKFPISRPNLTFSTLTVSNMSPEDSSIYLCSVGAEETQYFGPGTRLLVL.

The CDR3 loop is CASSLRGLAGPALSVQFF. CDR3 DNA: TGTGCCAGCAGTTTAAGGGGACTAGCGGGGCCAGCCCTTAGTGTGCAGTTCTTC. The rearrangement uses TRBV12-3 or TRBV12-4 and TRBJ2-1; the match to TRBD2 covers 13 bases. The CDR3 consists of 18 residues. With V trimmed by 2 bases and J by 12 bases, 16 bases remained unmatched.

This clonotype was seen only once. The genes are TRBV5-4 and TRBJ2-5; D might be TRBD1 or TRBD2, each matching 5 bases. This CDR3 has 14 amino acids. Trimming left V 4 bases short and J 7 bases short, with 17 bases between. Per the germline V gene, CDR1 is SGHNT and CDR2 is YYREEE (reference sequence). CDR3 loop: CASSPHSLGGTQYF. DNA of the CDR3: TGTGCCAGCAGCCCCCATTCCCTTGGGGGGACCCAGTACTTC.

This clonotype has a handful of counts. The gene calls are TRBV6-1 and TRBJ1-1; D possibly corresponds to TRBD1 (5 bases). V lost 8 bases to trimming and J lost 4 bases, with 17 bases between them. The CDR3 extends over 14 amino acids. Germline CDR1 is MNHNS and CDR2 is SASEGT. CDR3 DNA: TGTGCCAGCTTACAGGCAGCCCCTTTCACTGAAGCTTTCTTT. Translating gives CASLQAAPFTEAFF.

CDR3 sequence reads: CASSWQGLDYGYTF. DNA of the CDR3: TGCGCCAGCAGCTGGCAGGGGTTGGACTATGGCTACACCTTC. The chain joins TRBV5-1 to TRBJ1-2; D is perhaps TRBD1 (6 bases). The CDR3 runs to 14 residues. Germline V CDR1 and CDR2: SGHRS, YFSETQ. The V end lost 3 bases, the J end lost 3 bases, and 12 bases lay between the germline ends.

The chain is built from TRBV3-1 and TRBJ1-2; D gene ambiguous. This CDR3 spans 14 amino acids. Germline lookup yields CDR1 LGHDT and CDR2 YNNKEL (reference sequence). Trimming removed 0 bases at V and 4 bases at J, with 9 bases between. CDR3: CASSQDSRGYGYTF. CDR3 nucleotide sequence: TGTGCCAGCAGCCAAGATTCCCGGGGCTATGGCTACACCTTC.

This clonotype was observed at least ten times. The chain has TRBV7-2 and TRBJ2-3; 7 positions match TRBD1. The CDR3 loop spans 14 amino acids. The junction had 4 bases not matched to a gene; V was cut back by 3 bases and J by 4 bases. The germline gives CDR1 SGHTA, CDR2 FQGNSA. The CDR3 DNA follows: TGTGCCAGCAGCTTCCTCAGGGGGTCAGATACGCAGTATTTT. It yields the protein CASSFLRGSDTQYF.

This clonotype was counted between two and nine times. The chain has TRBV29-1 and TRBJ2-3; D remains ambiguous. Germline V lookup: CDR1 SQVTM, CDR2 ANQGSEA. Trimming stripped 4 bases from V and 6 bases from J, with 5 bases between. This CDR3 has 10 residues. The CDR3 DNA reads TGCAGCGTTGGCTCCGATACGCAGTATTTT. It is translated as CSVGSDTQYF.

This rearrangement joins TRBV28 to TRBJ2-7; no clear D. V was trimmed by 3 bases and J by 6 bases, leaving 12 bases between them. Germline V CDR1 and CDR2: MDHEN, SYDVKM. CDR3 length equals 13 residues. CDR3 nucleotide sequence: TGTGCCAGCAGTTTCGGCGTGTCGAGCGAGCAGTACTTC. It specifies CASSFGVSSEQYF.

The rearrangement uses TRBV6-1 and TRBJ2-4, with TRBD1 matching 7 bases. This CDR3 has 17 amino acids. The junction had 15 bases not matched to a gene; V was cut back by 2 bases and J by 8 bases. The germline V gene has CDR1 MNHNS and CDR2 SASEGT. In nucleotides, the CDR3 is TGTGCCAGCAGTGAATATTATTATCTGACAGGGACGGACATTCAGTACTTC. It translates to CASSEYYYLTGTDIQYF.

This clonotype was seen a handful of times. The V gene is TRBV11-3, the J gene TRBJ2-7; 8 bases map to TRBD1. TRBJ2-5 explains the end of the DNA better; the J call may be wrong. The CDR3 covers 15 residues. CDR1 is SGHNT, CDR2 YENEEA, per germline. CDR3: CASSVTGGIQETQYF. The CDR3 bases are TGTGCCAGCAGTGTAACAGGGGGGATCCAAGAGACCCAGTACTTC.

The V and J genes are TRBV20-1 and TRBJ2-1, with D unclear. V was pared by 0 bases and J by 10 bases, with 10 bases between. The germline V gene has CDR1 DFQATT and CDR2 SNEGSKA (reference sequence). CDR3 length equals 12 residues. The DNA of the CDR3 is TGCAGTGCTAGAGATATTGGCTGGGAGCAGTTCTTC. Protein product: CSARDIGWEQFF.